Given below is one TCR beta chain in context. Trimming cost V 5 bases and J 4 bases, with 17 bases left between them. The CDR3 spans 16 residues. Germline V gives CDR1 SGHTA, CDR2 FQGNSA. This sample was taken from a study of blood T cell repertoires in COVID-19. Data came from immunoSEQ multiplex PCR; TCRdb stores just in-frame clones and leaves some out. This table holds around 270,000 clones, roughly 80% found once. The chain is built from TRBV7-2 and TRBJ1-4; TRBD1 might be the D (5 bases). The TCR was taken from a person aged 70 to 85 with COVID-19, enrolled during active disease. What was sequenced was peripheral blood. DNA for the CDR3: TGTGCCAGCAGCATCGGCGGAGGGGTCGGTAATGAAAAACTGTTTTTT. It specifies CASSIGGGVGNEKLFF.